This T cell receptor (beta chain) originates from a study of memory CD4+ T cells and cytomegalovirus serostatus. The CDR3 is 16 amino acids. The V end lost 0 bases, the J end lost 1 base, and 12 bases lay between the germline ends. Germline values: CDR1 SGHNT, CDR2 YYREEE (reference sequence). General observations from the study: Median bootstrapped AUC for CMV status was about 0.95 originally, about 0.9 US-trained. About two fifths of the roughly 150 known CMV-associated TCRbeta sequences appeared in CD4+ memory.

In the case of this clone: Its antigen is undetermined.

Sequenced by immunoSEQ multiplex PCR; TCRdb stores in-frame clones only, minus some. The sample yields about 64,000 clones, roughly three quarters seen once. The sort gate was single viable CD3+CD4+CD8-CD45RO+ cells for memory CD4+ T cells. CD4+ T cells were isolated by positive magnetic selection. The receptor was derived from an adult in good health and CMV-seronegative. The sequenced material came from memory CD4+ T cells from blood. The chain has TRBV5-4 and TRBJ2-3; D is perhaps TRBD2 (5 bases). CDR3 amino acids: CASSLAGSVGTDTQYF. For the CDR3, the DNA is TGTGCCAGCAGCTTGGCTGGGAGCGTTGGCACAGATACGCAGTATTTT. The full variable domain, with the rest looked up from reference TRBV5-4 and TRBJ2-3, is ETGVTQSPTHLIKTRGQQVTLRCSSQSGHNTVSWYQQALGQGPQFIFQYYREEENGRGNFPPRFSGLQFPNYSSELNVNALELDDSALYLCASSLAGSVGTDTQYFGPGTRLTVL.